The 29 T cell receptor beta chains reported below all come from one sample, sequenced in a study of T-cell memory formation after mild COVID-19. TCRdb redid the calling of the 5' RACE reads with MiXCR, one entry per CDR3 protein. The repertoire holds 250,000 to 400,000 distinct CDR3 sequences, with 14% as singletons. Sample: PBMCs or a T cell subset sorted from them (not recorded which). The receptors come from a man in his late teens or twenties who had mild COVID-19 (a few samples of this study predate the infection). Cell type and time point are not known.

This clonotype showed up just a few times. The chain joins TRBV12-3 or TRBV12-4 to TRBJ1-1, with no clear D. V was cut by 5 bases and J by 1 base, with 5 bases left in between. The CDR3 length is 12 residues. CDR3 sequence: CASSAANTEAFF. The CDR3 DNA reads TGTGCCAGCAGTGCAGCGAACACTGAAGCTTTCTTT.

The chain couples TRBV20-1 to TRBJ1-2, with 7 bases matching TRBD1. V trimming: 2 bases; J trimming: 7 bases; junction bases outside the gene matches: 4. CDR3 length: 12 residues. Germline V gene data show CDR1 as DFQATT and CDR2 as SNEGSKA (reference sequence). Here the CDR3 reads CSARQGEGGYTF. Written as DNA, the CDR3 is TGCAGTGCTAGACAGGGGGAAGGTGGCTACACCTTC.

This clonotype has just a few counts. The chain is built from TRBV28 and TRBJ2-3; the D gene could be TRBD1 or TRBD2 (5 bases each). There are 14 residues in the CDR3. The V end was cut by 4 bases, the J end by 6 bases, with 14 bases between. Germline values: CDR1 MDHEN, CDR2 SYDVKM. CDR3 bases: TGTGCCAGCAGTTGGGGACCAATCCCCGATACGCAGTATTTT. Translation gives CASSWGPIPDTQYF.

The rearrangement joins TRBV7-2 to TRBJ1-3; unclear D gene. This CDR3 comprises 15 residues. The V and J ends lost 3 bases and 1 base respectively, with 10 bases between them. CDR1 is SGHTA, CDR2 FQGNSA, per germline. CDR3 amino acids: CASSFQLRSGNTIYF. For the CDR3, the DNA is TGTGCCAGCAGCTTTCAGTTACGATCTGGAAACACCATATATTTT. The full variable domain, in which reference TRBV7-2 and TRBJ1-3 provide the parts outside the CDR3, is GAGVSQSPSNKVTEKGKDVELRCDPISGHTALYWYRQSLGQGLEFLIYFQGNSAPDKSGLPSDRFSAERTGGSVSTLTIQRTQQEDSAVYLCASSFQLRSGNTIYFGEGSWLTVV.

This clonotype was observed a few times. V and J are TRBV6-5 and TRBJ1-2; 8 nucleotides match TRBD1. V shed 5 bases, J shed 4 bases, and the junction held 9 bases outside the gene matches. The CDR3 has 15 residues. Germline V gene lookup returns CDR1 MNHEY and CDR2 SVGAGI. The CDR3 here is CASSTGTGTSYGYTF. The CDR3 DNA follows: TGTGCCAGCAGTACTGGGACAGGTACCTCCTATGGCTACACCTTC.

The table lists this clonotype with many counts. CDR3 coding DNA: TGTGCCAGCAGCTTAGGGGCGGGGGGACATTACAATGAGCAGTTCTTC. It yields the protein CASSLGAGGHYNEQFF. The chain carries TRBV7-2 and TRBJ2-1; TRBD2 matches at 8 bases. This CDR3 has 16 amino acids. The V segment lost 1 base and the J segment 4 bases; nucleotides outside the gene matches: 6. Germline V CDR1 and CDR2: SGHTA, FQGNSA.

The chain combines TRBV12-3 or TRBV12-4 with TRBJ1-2; 8 bases map to TRBD1. The CDR3 spans 16 residues. Germline trimming cut 3 bases from V and 0 bases from J; bases unmatched to any gene: 6. CDR3 nucleotides: TGTGCCAGCAGTTTGGAGACAGGGGCATCTAACTATGGCTACACCTTC. Encoded protein: CASSLETGASNYGYTF.

The table lists this clonotype with a few counts. J is TRBJ2-3 and V is TRBV5-1; 8 bases align to TRBD2. Germline CDR1 reads SGHRS; CDR2 reads YFSETQ. Trimming took 5 bases from V and 8 from J; bases not matched to a gene: 16. This CDR3 is 16 amino acids long. CDR3 in amino acids: CASRWRTSSGFGTQYF. The CDR3 DNA sequence: TGCGCCAGCAGATGGAGGACTAGCTCGGGATTCGGTACGCAGTATTTT. The complete variable domain, with remaining parts taken from reference TRBV5-1 and TRBJ2-3, reads KAGVTQTPRYLIKTRGQQVTLSCSPISGHRSVSWYQQTPGQGLQFLFEYFSETQRNKGNFPGRFSGRQFSNSRSEMNVSTLELGDSALYLCASRWRTSSGFGTQYFGPGTRLTVL.

This clonotype was found many times. This rearrangement joins TRBV9 to TRBJ1-2; D uncertain. Germline-derived CDR1 and CDR2 are SGDLS and YYNGEE. The V and J ends lost 4 bases and 4 bases respectively, with 11 bases between them. The CDR3 loop spans 13 amino acids. In DNA form, the CDR3 reads TGTGCCAGCAGCTACCAGGCTGGCTATGGCTACACCTTC. This sequence encodes CASSYQAGYGYTF.

The rearrangement links TRBV5-5 to TRBJ1-1; unclear D gene. CDR3 length: 14 amino acids. V was pared by 2 bases and J by 0 bases, with 8 bases between. Germline V gives CDR1 SGHKS, CDR2 YYEKEE (reference sequence). This CDR3 is CASSFASLNTEAFF. CDR3 sequence (DNA): TGTGCCAGCAGCTTTGCCAGTTTGAACACTGAAGCTTTCTTT.

In its sample, this clonotype was seen a few times. V is TRBV23-1 and J is TRBJ2-7; D perhaps matches TRBD1 (6 bases). TRBV23-1 is known as an ORF, though its function is uncertain. Trimming removed 9 bases from V and 4 bases from J, with 16 bases in between. This CDR3 has 13 residues. The CDR3 reads CARYSGVRYEQYV. The CDR3 coding sequence is TGCGCCAGGTACTCAGGGGTTCGGTACGAGCAGTACGTC.

V is TRBV2 and J is TRBJ1-2, with 7 bases that match TRBD1. Germline CDR1 SNHLY, CDR2 FYNNEI. CDR3 size: 13 residues. The trim removed 5 bases at V and 8 bases at J, leaving 8 bases unmatched. Here the CDR3 reads CASSTQGNGGYTF. The CDR3 DNA sequence: TGTGCCAGCAGTACACAGGGGAATGGGGGCTACACCTTC.

The V gene is TRBV12-3 or TRBV12-4, the J gene TRBJ1-2, with D possibly being TRBD1 (5 bases). The CDR3 runs to 13 residues. Trimming stripped 7 bases from V and 6 bases from J, with 15 bases between. The CDR3 spells CASTLGGSHGYTF. The CDR3 bases are TGTGCCAGCACCTTGGGGGGAAGTCATGGCTACACCTTC.

This sequence joins TRBV12-3 or TRBV12-4 and TRBJ2-7; maybe TRBD2 (6 bases). Trimming pared 6 bases from V and 2 bases from J, leaving 11 bases between. The CDR3 loop spans 13 amino acids. This CDR3 reads CASRLARAYEQYF. As DNA, the CDR3 is TGTGCCAGCAGGCTAGCGAGAGCCTACGAGCAGTACTTC.

In its sample, this clonotype was seen a few times. This chain connects TRBV5-5 to TRBJ2-7, with 9 bases matching TRBD2. Germline V gene data show CDR1 as SGHKS and CDR2 as YYEKEE (reference sequence). V was clipped by 0 bases and J by 0 bases; unmatched bases: 7. This CDR3 has 17 residues. DNA for the CDR3: TGTGCCAGCAGCTTGGCGACTAGCGGTGCCCCCTCCTACGAGCAGTACGTC. This sequence encodes CASSLATSGAPSYEQYV.

The chain links TRBV27 to TRBJ2-3; 8 bases agree with TRBD2. The junction had 15 bases not matched to a gene; V was cut back by 7 bases and J by 3 bases. The germline V gene encodes CDR1 MNHEY and CDR2 SMNVEV (reference sequence). The CDR3 is 17 residues long. The CDR3 is CASINTFLGLVTDTQYF. CDR3 nucleotides: TGTGCCAGCATCAACACTTTTCTGGGACTAGTGACAGATACGCAGTATTTT.

This clonotype was seen more than once but under ten times. The rearrangement links TRBV3-1 to TRBJ2-1, with D perhaps TRBD1 (7 bases). V was shortened by 5 bases and J by 3 bases, with 11 bases between the two germline ends. In germline, CDR1 is LGHDT, CDR2 YNNKEL (reference sequence). The CDR3 has 14 amino acids. The CDR3 sequence is CASSWQGGYNEQFF. The DNA of the CDR3 is TGTGCCAGCAGCTGGCAGGGGGGCTACAATGAGCAGTTCTTC.

Only a few counts were recorded for this clonotype. This chain links TRBV12-3 or TRBV12-4 with TRBJ2-3; no firm D call. The CDR3 contains 12 residues. V was trimmed by 2 bases and J by 6 bases, leaving 6 bases between them. The CDR3 region has the DNA TGTGCCAGCAGTTTATGGTTGGATACGCAGTATTTT. This translates into CASSLWLDTQYF.

The sample holds a few counts of this clonotype. This sequence joins TRBV6-1 and TRBJ1-3; 7 positions match TRBD1. The CDR3 spans 13 residues. Germline-derived CDR1 and CDR2 are MNHNS and SASEGT. The J segment lost 5 bases and the V segment lost 5 bases, leaving 3 bases of the junction unmatched. The CDR3, as DNA: TGTGCCAGCAGTAAGGACAGGCGAAACACCATATATTTT. Translated, it gives CASSKDRRNTIYF.

CDR3 sequence: CASSLAAARAEAFF. The CDR3 region has the DNA TGTGCCAGCAGTTTAGCGGCGGCTAGAGCTGAAGCTTTCTTT. This rearrangement joins TRBV28 to TRBJ1-1, with unresolved D. V dropped 2 bases and J dropped 6 bases, with 13 bases sitting between them. Germline V CDR1 and CDR2: MDHEN, SYDVKM. The CDR3 totals 14 residues.

In its sample, this clonotype was seen a few times. The rearrangement uses TRBV4-1 and TRBJ2-7, with 11 bases matching TRBD2. V lost 0 bases to trimming and J lost 3 bases; unmatched junction nucleotides: 7. The CDR3 contains 17 residues. Germline assignment: CDR1 MGHRA and CDR2 YSYEKL. DNA of the CDR3: TGCGCCAGCAGCCAAGAACTAGCGGGGGCTTTCCTCTACGAGCAGTACTTC. Amino acid sequence: CASSQELAGAFLYEQYF.

This clonotype was seen many times. This rearrangement joins TRBV7-9 to TRBJ1-2, with D unclear. Germline-derived CDR1 and CDR2 are SEHNR and FQNEAQ (reference sequence). The CDR3 runs 13 residues. Trimming took 1 base from V and 3 from J, leaving 6 bases between them. CDR3 DNA: TGTGCCAGCAGCTTAGGGATCGACTATGGCTACACCTTC. It specifies CASSLGIDYGYTF.

This clonotype was counted a few times. The junction departs from the called germline gene at one end, perhaps through a read error. This chain joins TRBV7-8 and TRBJ2-5; weak D call: TRBD2 (6 bases). CDR3 size: 12 residues. Germline CDR1 reads SGHVS; CDR2 reads FQNEAQ. This CDR3 is CASSLADGTQYF. The DNA for the CDR3 is TGTGCCAGCAGTTTAGCGGACGGGACCCAGTACTTC.

This clonotype was detected a few times. This rearrangement joins TRBV14 to TRBJ2-4, with unresolved D. This CDR3 has 11 amino acids. Germline loops: CDR1 SGHDN, CDR2 FVKESK. V lost 3 bases to trimming and J lost 7 bases, with 4 bases between them. This chain's CDR3 is CASSHHNIQYF. The CDR3 DNA follows: TGTGCCAGCAGCCACCACAACATTCAGTACTTC.

This clonotype was seen repeatedly, ten times or more. The chain's CDR3 is CASSGTGVPNYGYTF. The CDR3 DNA follows: TGCGCCAGCAGCGGGACAGGTGTTCCTAACTATGGCTACACCTTC. V usage is TRBV5-1 and J usage is TRBJ1-2; TRBD1 aligns across 8 bases. The germline CDR1 and CDR2 sequences are SGHRS and YFSETQ. V lost 4 bases to trimming and J lost 0 bases; unmatched junction nucleotides: 5. The CDR3 is 15 residues long.

This sequence joins TRBV2 and TRBJ2-1; D ambiguous. V shed 6 bases and J shed 0 bases, with 24 bases lying between them. CDR1 is SNHLY and CDR2 is FYNNEI in the germline V gene. CDR3 length equals 19 residues. DNA of the CDR3: TGTGCCAGCAGCGTATCGCTATCGGTTAGACGCACCTCCTACAATGAGCAGTTCTTC. Its translation is CASSVSLSVRRTSYNEQFF.

This clonotype occurred a few times. The genes are TRBV12-3 or TRBV12-4 and TRBJ1-2, with D possibly matching TRBD1 (5 bases). Deletions cut 5 bases from V and 8 bases from J, with 21 bases between. This CDR3 has 15 residues. CDR3 in DNA: TGTGCCAGCAGTCCCGGGGACGTAGGGCTTGGGGGCTACACCTTC. This gives the protein CASSPGDVGLGGYTF.

This clonotype was detected a few times. The V and J genes are TRBV6-6 and TRBJ1-2, with a possible D match to TRBD1 (6 bases). The length of the CDR3 is 14 residues. Trimming took 5 bases from V and 5 from J, leaving 15 bases between them. The germline CDR1 and CDR2 sequences are MNHNY and SVGAGI (reference sequence). CDR3 sequence reads: CASSPDRRTYGYTF. CDR3 sequence (DNA): TGTGCCAGCAGTCCCGACAGGCGTACTTATGGCTACACCTTC.

A few counts support this clonotype. V gene TRBV4-3 combines with J gene TRBJ2-3; 9 bases match TRBD2. The junction had 7 bases not matched to a gene; V was cut back by 2 bases and J by 4 bases. The CDR3 sequence is 16 residues long. Germline V gene sequence: CDR1 LGHNA, CDR2 YSLEER. The CDR3: CASSQFGGGAADTQYF. CDR3 bases: TGCGCCAGCAGCCAATTTGGCGGGGGGGCAGCAGATACGCAGTATTTT.